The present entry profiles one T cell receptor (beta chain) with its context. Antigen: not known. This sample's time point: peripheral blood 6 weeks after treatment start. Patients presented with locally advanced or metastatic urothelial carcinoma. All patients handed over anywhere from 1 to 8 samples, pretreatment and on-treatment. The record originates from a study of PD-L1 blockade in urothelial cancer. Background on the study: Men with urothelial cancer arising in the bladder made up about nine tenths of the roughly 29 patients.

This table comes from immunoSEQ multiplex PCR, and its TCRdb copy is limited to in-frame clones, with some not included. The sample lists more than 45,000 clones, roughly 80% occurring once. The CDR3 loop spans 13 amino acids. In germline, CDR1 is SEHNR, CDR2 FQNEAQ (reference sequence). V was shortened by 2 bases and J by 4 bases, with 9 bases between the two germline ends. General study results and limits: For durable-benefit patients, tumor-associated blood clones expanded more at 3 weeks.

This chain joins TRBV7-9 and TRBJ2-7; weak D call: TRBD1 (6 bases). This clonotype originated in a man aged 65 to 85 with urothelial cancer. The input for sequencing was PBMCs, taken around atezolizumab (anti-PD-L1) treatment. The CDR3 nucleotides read TGTGCCAGCAGCTTACATCAGGGGTACGAGCAGTACTTC. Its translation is CASSLHQGYEQYF. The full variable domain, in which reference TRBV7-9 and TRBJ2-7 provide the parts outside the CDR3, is DTGVSQNPRHKITKRGQNVTFRCDPISEHNRLYWYRQTLGQGPEFLTYFQNEAQLEKSRLLSDRFSAERPKGSFSTLEIQRTEQGDSAMYLCASSLHQGYEQYFGPGTRLTVT.